This entry features one T cell receptor (beta chain) sequence. Its antigen is not known. TCRdb's copy holds only in-frame clones and misses some; the assay was immunoSEQ multiplex PCR. The sample holds tens of thousands of clones, 80% seen once. This sample is part of a study of T cell responses to AZD1222 COVID-19 vaccine. Germline CDR1 is ENHRY and CDR2 is SYGVKD. V shed 6 bases and J 6 bases; nucleotides not matched to a gene: 8. This CDR3 region has 15 residues. Notes on the study in general: Among the donors, most were white British and more were female, and clonal diversity was possibly underestimated.

Sequences were derived from peripheral blood, sampled 28 days after the second AZD1222 dose. The receptor comes from an adult who received the AZD1222 COVID-19 vaccine. This chain connects TRBV10-3 to TRBJ1-2; 12 bases align to TRBD1. This CDR3 reads CAISRDRGLWDGYTF. The CDR3 DNA follows: TGTGCCATCAGCCGGGACAGGGGGCTTTGGGATGGCTACACCTTC.